A selection of T cell receptor beta chains follows, all from one sample in a study of vaccination and CD4 T cells after COVID-19. TCRdb reprocessed the PCR reads via MiXCR and lists one record per CDR3 protein. The sample has some 25,000 distinct CDR3 sequences; about 29% are singletons. Antigens for these TCRs are unknown. The source was CD4+ T cells from blood, cultured in vitro, collected about 7 months after SARS-CoV-2 vaccination. Every receptor here comes from a human donor who had recovered from COVID-19. The conserved cysteine and the conserved F or W are not part of the CDR3 here. The order of the fields is CDR3 length, V gene, J gene, CDR3 protein.

10,TRBV20-1,TRBJ2-7,SAKRGTTEQY
13,TRBV7-6,TRBJ2-2,ASSKGTLNTGELF
13,TRBV24-1,TRBJ2-3,ATSDPGTPPDTQY
13,TRBV6-1,TRBJ2-3,ASSPGQGARYTQY
11,TRBV27,TRBJ2-7,ASRPGQGNEQY
13,TRBV28,TRBJ2-1,ASSPEAPTNNEQF
15,TRBV19,TRBJ2-5,ASSPGGGKGPWETQY
16,TRBV20-1,TRBJ2-1,SAPPGQGYGRASNEQF
12,TRBV20-1,TRBJ1-5,SARAAGGNQPQH
13,TRBV28,TRBJ1-4,ASRQTGPTNEKLF
15,TRBV5-4,TRBJ2-5,ASSQKLTSGILETQY
12,TRBV20-1,TRBJ1-5,SASRQGNAGPQH
10,TRBV25-1,TRBJ1-1,ASSDRRAEAF
10,TRBV28,TRBJ2-1,ASSLWRNEQF
13,TRBV4-1,TRBJ1-6,ATRRQGARDSPLH
10,TRBV20-1,TRBJ2-2,SAASNTGELF
14,TRBV6-1,TRBJ2-1,ASSDTGTSGYNEQF
12,TRBV20-1,TRBJ2-3,SASGGPRTDTQY
10,TRBV6-1,TRBJ1-1,ATARTNTEAF
14,TRBV7-2,TRBJ2-1,ASSLGPGANDNEQF
13,TRBV28,TRBJ2-2,ASSLAGVSTGELF
12,TRBV7-9,TRBJ2-3,ASSSPRSADTQY
12,TRBV6-2/TRBV6-3,TRBJ2-3,ASSGWWSTDTQY
11,TRBV18,TRBJ1-1,ASSPEMNTEAF
12,TRBV19,TRBJ2-7,ASSPRTAIYEQY
14,TRBV4-1,TRBJ2-7,ASSQPTGGRSYEQY
14,TRBV7-2,TRBJ1-5,ASSSYGTGGGQPQH
12,TRBV6-5,TRBJ2-1,ASSYRPKMGEQF
16,TRBV19,TRBJ2-7,ASSPRLITGALGYEQY
14,TRBV6-1,TRBJ2-5,ASSEGLAGARGTQY
12,TRBV5-4,TRBJ2-7,ASSLRAGAYEQY